This T cell receptor (beta chain) came from a study of Graves' ophthalmopathy and Graves' hyperthyroidism. In its sample, this clonotype was seen a few times. Per germline, CDR1 MNHNS and CDR2 SASEGT. This CDR3 contains 14 residues. After removal of 5 bases from V and 5 bases from J, the junction contained 9 bases not matched to a gene. Stable hyperthyroidism referred to disease that showed no ophthalmopathy within 18 months of follow-up. Patients were diagnosed from clinical symptoms, serum thyroxine, TRAb, thyroid ultrasound and orbital computed tomography. A 10 ml volume of fresh peripheral blood provided the PBMCs. RNA transcripts were the template, and TCR beta CDR3 regions were amplified from them. The library came from an HTBI-primed first-round RT-PCR and a second-round multiplex PCR. In TCRdb, the multiplex PCR reads were re-called with MiXCR into one record per CDR3 protein. The table has about 400,000 distinct CDR3 sequences, around 21% seen once; the top ten hold 2.5% to 3%.

V is TRBV6-1 and J is TRBJ2-7; TRBD2 agrees at 7 bases. This receptor was identified in a young woman with stable Graves' hyperthyroidism. Material: peripheral blood. The CDR3 spells CASSLAEGINEQYF. CDR3 nucleotide sequence: TGTGCCAGCAGTCTAGCGGAGGGTATTAACGAGCAGTACTTC.